The clone carrying this T cell receptor (beta chain) appeared many times. The target antigen is unknown. Germline trimming cut 4 bases from V and 6 bases from J; bases unmatched to any gene: 19. The CDR3 consists of 18 residues. Germline V gene sequence: CDR1 SGHDT, CDR2 YYEEEE. Via MiXCR, TCRdb re-called the 5' RACE reads, giving one row per CDR3 protein. The sample includes about 57,000 distinct CDR3 sequences, 12% of them seen just once. This sample is part of a study of T-cell memory formation after mild COVID-19. Overall study results and limits: Cross-reactive memory seemingly joined, as some responding clones were found in pre-infection memory.

Sequencing was carried out using PBMCs or a T cell subset sorted from them (not recorded which). This TCR derives from a man between 18 and 35 years old who had mild COVID-19 (a few samples of this study predate the infection). Cell type and time point are not known. The chain is built from TRBV5-6 and TRBJ2-3; 8 nucleotides agree with TRBD2. The DNA of the CDR3 is TGTGCCAGCAGCATCACTCCCGGGCGGGGGGTATCTGAGGATACGCAGTATTTT. Residues: CASSITPGRGVSEDTQYF.